This entry features one T cell receptor (beta chain) sequence. MiXCR, run by TCRdb on the RT-PCR reads, gives a single entry per CDR3 protein. This sample has more than 550,000 distinct CDR3 sequences; approximately 14% occur once, and the top ten carry 3.6%. The ends were cut back, 4 bases at V and 6 bases at J, with 10 bases in the middle. There are 13 residues in the CDR3. The germline V gene has CDR1 SGHRS and CDR2 YFSETQ. The clonotype originates from a female donor in good health, serving as a healthy control. The sample comprised memory CD4+ T cells from blood. This chain links TRBV5-1 with TRBJ2-2; D not resolved. The CDR3, as DNA: TGCGCCAGCAGCCCGGTCGTGGCCGGGGAGCTGTTTTTT. This gives the protein CASSPVVAGELFF.